This entry lists 30 T cell receptor beta chains sequenced from one sample in a study of response to subunit inactivated influenza vaccine. TCRdb called the RT-PCR reads again in MiXCR, with one record for every CDR3 protein. The sample includes approximately 700,000 distinct CDR3 sequences, approximately 15% seen only once; the top ten take 6% to 7%. The starting material was PBMCs from blood, obtained approximately 15 days before vaccination. The receptors shown here come from a man between 45 and 60 years old who received an inactivated influenza vaccine.

This clonotype has more than one count but fewer than ten. Here the CDR3 reads CASSSLPGQGKYEQYF. The CDR3 DNA reads TGTGCCAGCAGCTCCCTCCCGGGACAGGGCAAATACGAGCAGTACTTC. The chain employs TRBV7-2 and TRBJ2-7, with TRBD1 matching 9 bases. Germline V gives CDR1 SGHTA, CDR2 FQGNSA. Germline trimming cut 4 bases from V and 4 bases from J; bases unmatched to any gene: 11. The CDR3 loop spans 16 amino acids.

The chain recombines TRBV10-3 with TRBJ1-1, with D hard to call. The CDR3 is 16 residues long. Per germline, CDR1 ENHRY and CDR2 SYGVKD. Trimming shortened V by 0 bases and J by 5 bases, and 16 bases separated the two germline ends. DNA of the CDR3: TGTGCCATCAGTGAGTCCGGGGAGGGATCACGGACTGAAGCTTTCTTT. It encodes CAISESGEGSRTEAFF.

This chain uses TRBV5-4 with TRBJ2-1; weak D call: TRBD2 (6 bases). The V end lost 3 bases, the J end lost 0 bases, and 16 bases lay between the germline ends. The CDR3 extends over 17 amino acids. CDR1 and CDR2 (germline): SGHNT, YYREEE (reference sequence). The DNA for the CDR3 is TGTGCCAGCAGCTCCAGCGGGCCTGCTAGCTCCTACAATGAGCAGTTCTTC. This sequence encodes CASSSSGPASSYNEQFF.

This chain uses TRBV24-1 with TRBJ2-3; perhaps TRBD1 as D (6 bases). Trimming shortened V by 3 bases and J by 8 bases, and 14 bases separated the two germline ends. The CDR3 has 14 amino acids. CDR1 is KGHDR and CDR2 is SFDVKD in the germline V gene. The DNA for the CDR3 is TGTGCCACCAGTGATCCAAGGACAGTGGTTACGCAGTATTTT. Translation: CATSDPRTVVTQYF.

In the case of this clonotype: One end of the junction does not line up with germline, which may come from a read error. The chain employs TRBV20-1 and TRBJ2-3, with D perhaps TRBD1 (5 bases). Germline values: CDR1 DFQATT, CDR2 SNEGSKA (reference sequence). This CDR3 is built from 16 residues. The CDR3 here is CCAKRSRDRYTDTQYF. Written as DNA, the CDR3 is TGCTGTGCTAAACGGAGCCGAGACAGATACACAGATACGCAGTATTTT.

The chain links TRBV20-1 to TRBJ2-1, with 7 positions matching TRBD1. The CDR3 runs to 15 residues. The germline CDR1 and CDR2 sequences are DFQATT and SNEGSKA (reference sequence). Germline trimming cut 0 bases from V and 4 bases from J; bases unmatched to any gene: 6. The CDR3 loop reads CSAREAEGAYNEQFF. The CDR3 bases are TGCAGTGCTAGAGAGGCAGAGGGGGCGTACAATGAGCAGTTCTTC.

This clonotype showed up just a few times. The J gene is TRBJ2-2, the V gene TRBV9; no clear D. This CDR3 comprises 18 residues. Trimming shortened V by 1 base and J by 6 bases, and 22 bases separated the two germline ends. The germline gives CDR1 SGDLS, CDR2 YYNGEE. Here the CDR3 DNA reads TGTGCCAGCAGCGTATCAAGATCGGCTGGGAACTTGGCCGGGGAGCTGTTTTTT. It specifies CASSVSRSAGNLAGELFF.

The V gene is TRBV20-1, the J gene TRBJ2-4; D is unresolved. Germline CDR1 and CDR2: DFQATT and SNEGSKA (reference sequence). The V and J ends lost 6 bases and 0 bases respectively, with 18 bases between them. The CDR3 extends over 16 amino acids. CDR3 loop: CSAYPQERVAKNIQYF. The CDR3 region has the DNA TGCAGTGCGTACCCACAAGAAAGGGTAGCCAAAAACATTCAGTACTTC.

The chain couples TRBV5-6 to TRBJ2-2; D ambiguous. CDR1 SGHDT and CDR2 YYEEEE come from the germline V gene. The CDR3 length is 15 residues. V was trimmed by 0 bases and J by 5 bases, leaving 11 bases between them. The CDR3 bases are TGTGCCAGCAGCTTGGTTACCTTCGGTACCGGGGAGCTGTTTTTT. The encoded protein is CASSLVTFGTGELFF.

The chain combines TRBV3-1 with TRBJ2-2; D remains ambiguous. Trimming removed 0 bases at V and 2 bases at J, with 7 bases between. Germline loops: CDR1 LGHDT, CDR2 YNNKEL (reference sequence). The CDR3 covers 15 residues. CDR3 coding DNA: TGTGCCAGCAGCCAAGATCAGCTAAACACCGGGGAGCTGTTTTTT. Translating it yields CASSQDQLNTGELFF.

Notes on this clonotype: The CDR3 does not end in the conserved phenylalanine or tryptophan, so this is likely a read error. No DNA is shown, since the ends of the CDR3 on it are uncertain; the CDR3 is the one TCRdb lists. V gene TRBV4-1 combines with J gene TRBJ1-1; the DNA was not used to check the table's D call, TRBD1. Germline V lookup: CDR1 MGHRA, CDR2 YSYEKL. With termini counted, the CDR3 has 13 amino acids. The CDR3 loop reads CASSQAGQAGMVL.

The chain links TRBV19 to TRBJ1-5, with TRBD1 as a possible D gene (6 bases). The CDR3 has 13 amino acids. Trimming removed 11 bases at V and 0 bases at J, with 11 bases between. CDR1 is LNHDA and CDR2 is SQIVND in the germline V gene (reference sequence). The CDR3 nucleotides read TGTGCCCGGGGGGGCGGTAGCAATCAGCCCCAGCATTTT. It is translated as CARGGGSNQPQHF.

V is TRBV20-1 and J is TRBJ2-1; D not resolved. The CDR3 consists of 14 residues. Trimming stripped 5 bases from V and 5 bases from J, with 16 bases between. CDR1 and CDR2 (germline): DFQATT, SNEGSKA (reference sequence). In DNA form, the CDR3 reads TGCAGTGCTTCCCCAATTCCGAGGAACAATGAGCAGTTCTTC. Residues: CSASPIPRNNEQFF.

This clonotype has only a few counts. The chain combines TRBV10-3 with TRBJ2-5; D is ambiguous. V was pared by 8 bases and J by 5 bases, with 12 bases between. Germline CDR1 and CDR2: ENHRY and SYGVKD. This CDR3 is 12 amino acids long. The CDR3 reads CAIAPGRETQYF. In nucleotides, the CDR3 is TGTGCCATCGCACCAGGTCGCGAGACCCAGTACTTC.

This clonotype was seen a few times. This sequence joins TRBV4-3 and TRBJ2-2; D gene ambiguous. Between the trimmed V and J ends, which lost 1 base and 6 bases, there was a span of 12 bases. Germline assignment: CDR1 LGHNA and CDR2 YSLEER. There are 15 residues in the CDR3. The CDR3 coding sequence is TGCGCCAGCAGCCAAGGGAACCGATGGGCCGGGGAGCTGTTTTTT. Amino acids: CASSQGNRWAGELFF.

This clonotype was observed at least ten times. The J gene is TRBJ2-1, the V gene TRBV15; possibly TRBD2 for D (5 bases). The CDR3 covers 14 residues. V dropped 5 bases and J dropped 4 bases, with 12 bases sitting between them. From germline, CDR1 is LNHNV and CDR2 YYDKDF (reference sequence). For the CDR3, the DNA is TGTGCCACCAGCGGGCTAGCAGATTACAATGAGCAGTTCTTC. Amino acids: CATSGLADYNEQFF.

This clonotype showed up just a few times. The gene calls are TRBV11-2 and TRBJ2-4; the match to TRBD2 covers 7 bases. CDR1 is SGHAT, CDR2 FQNNGV, per germline. The CDR3 is 17 residues long. Unmatched junction bases numbered 12, after V lost 6 bases and J lost 1 base. The CDR3 loop reads CASRSLGGRTAKNIQYF. CDR3 nucleotides: TGTGCCAGCAGGTCTCTTGGCGGGAGAACGGCCAAAAACATTCAGTACTTC.

The table lists this clonotype with a few counts. CDR3 bases: TGTGCCAGCAGTGATGGGGGAGGACAGGCCGGTGGCTACACCTTC. It is translated as CASSDGGGQAGGYTF. The chain recombines TRBV2 with TRBJ1-2, with 7 bases lining up with TRBD1. V lost 3 bases, J lost 7 bases, and 11 bases stayed unmatched. CDR1 and CDR2 (germline): SNHLY, FYNNEI. The CDR3 consists of 15 residues.

This clonotype has only a few counts. The chain carries TRBV5-1 and TRBJ2-5, with 7 bases that match TRBD2. CDR3 length: 15 amino acids. Trimming cost V 4 bases and J 4 bases; bases outside gene matches: 10. Germline CDR1 reads SGHRS; CDR2 reads YFSETQ. CDR3 residues: CASSPGLGGTETQYF. CDR3 sequence (DNA): TGCGCCAGCAGCCCCGGACTAGGAGGTACAGAGACCCAGTACTTC.

In its sample, this clonotype was seen many times. The chain combines TRBV7-9 with TRBJ2-5, with 9 bases matching TRBD1. Germline-derived CDR1 and CDR2 are SEHNR and FQNEAQ (reference sequence). The CDR3 loop spans 15 amino acids. The junction had 6 bases not matched to a gene; V was cut back by 3 bases and J by 4 bases. The DNA of the CDR3 is TGTGCCAGCAGCTTCGCACAGGGGGCTGGAGAGACCCAGTACTTC. Its protein is CASSFAQGAGETQYF.

This clonotype has ten or more counts. The DNA for the CDR3 is TGTGCCAGCAGCTTAGATCCGGGGAGAAGAGGGCGGGGAGGCCCAGATACGCAGTATTTT. It encodes CASSLDPGRRGRGGPDTQYF. This chain joins TRBV11-2 and TRBJ2-3, with D possibly matching TRBD2 (6 bases). Trimming stripped 0 bases from V and 4 bases from J, with 26 bases between. Germline values: CDR1 SGHAT, CDR2 FQNNGV. The CDR3 covers 20 residues.

This clonotype appeared a few times. The V call is TRBV28, the J call TRBJ2-7; the match to TRBD1 covers 9 bases. The germline CDR1 and CDR2 sequences are MDHEN and SYDVKM. The CDR3 is made up of 15 amino acids. V was clipped by 6 bases and J by 4 bases; unmatched bases: 10. The CDR3 coding sequence is TGTGCCAGCAGCCCCCATCCCGACAGGGGGTACGAGCAGTACTTC. It codes for CASSPHPDRGYEQYF.

In this sample, this clonotype turned up a few times. V gene TRBV4-2 combines with J gene TRBJ2-5, with 9 nucleotides matching TRBD2. This CDR3 has 15 amino acids. Germline values: CDR1 LGHNA, CDR2 YNFKEQ. The junction had 3 bases not matched to a gene; V was cut back by 3 bases and J by 1 base. The CDR3 coding sequence is TGTGCCAGCAGCCACGCGACTAGCGGCCAAGAGACCCAGTACTTC. Its protein product is CASSHATSGQETQYF.

This clonotype appeared many times. The J gene is TRBJ1-6, the V gene TRBV6-5, with D uncertain. The germline V and J ends were trimmed by 3 bases and 7 bases, with 4 bases remaining between them. Looked up from germline, CDR1 is MNHEY and CDR2 is SVGAGI. This CDR3 spans 12 amino acids. CDR3 nucleotide sequence: TGTGCCAGCAGTTATGCGAATTCACCCCTCCACTTT. It is translated as CASSYANSPLHF.

This clonotype was recorded at least ten times. The gene calls are TRBV4-1 and TRBJ2-7; D is unclear. Trimming removed 0 bases from V and 4 bases from J, with 7 bases in between. The CDR3 sequence is 13 residues long. Looked up from germline, CDR1 is MGHRA and CDR2 is YSYEKL. This CDR3 reads CASSQDGRYEQYF. CDR3 nucleotides: TGCGCCAGCAGCCAAGACGGTCGGTACGAGCAGTACTTC.

The genes are TRBV20-1 and TRBJ1-4; a possible D gene is TRBD1 (6 bases). Germline values: CDR1 DFQATT, CDR2 SNEGSKA (reference sequence). Trimming took off 2 bases at V and 4 bases at J, with 11 bases between the two ends. This CDR3 has 14 residues. In DNA form, the CDR3 reads TGCAGTGCTAGAACAGGGTGGATTAATGAAAAACTGTTTTTT. Protein: CSARTGWINEKLFF.

This clonotype has more than one count but fewer than ten. The V gene is TRBV11-1, the J gene TRBJ2-5, with no clear D. Trimming stripped 5 bases from V and 2 bases from J, with 9 bases between. The CDR3 has 13 residues. Per germline, CDR1 SGHAT and CDR2 FQDESV (reference sequence). DNA for the CDR3: TGTGCCAGCAGCGCGGTTTCGCAAGAGACCCAGTACTTC. It is translated as CASSAVSQETQYF. The full variable domain, in which reference TRBV11-1 and TRBJ2-5 provide the parts outside the CDR3, is EAEVAQSPRYKITEKSQAVAFWCDPISGHATLYWYRQILGQGPELLVQFQDESVVDDSQLPKDRFSAERLKGVDSTLKIQPAELGDSAMYLCASSAVSQETQYFGPGTRLLVL.

The chain employs TRBV6-1 and TRBJ2-7; 7 bases are a match to TRBD1. Germline lookup yields CDR1 MNHNS and CDR2 SASEGT. The CDR3 runs 16 residues. The V gene end was trimmed by 6 bases and the J gene end by 0 bases; junction bases not matched to a gene: 11. CDR3: CASSQGTARTSYEQYF. Here the CDR3 DNA reads TGTGCCAGCAGCCAGGGGACAGCACGAACCTCCTACGAGCAGTACTTC.

The chain carries TRBV5-4 and TRBJ2-4, with a tentative D call TRBD2 (5 bases). CDR1 and CDR2 from the germline V gene are SGHNT and YYREEE (reference sequence). CDR3 size: 16 residues. V lost 1 base, J lost 0 bases, and 11 bases lay in between. CDR3 sequence reads: CASSLTSGLAKNIQYF. The CDR3 DNA reads TGTGCCAGCAGCTTGACGAGTGGACTAGCCAAAAACATTCAGTACTTC.

This clonotype was seen only a few times. V gene TRBV7-2 combines with J gene TRBJ1-4, with TRBD1 identical over 7 bases. With 2 bases clipped from V and 8 bases from J, the junction kept 8 bases outside the gene matches. CDR1 SGHTA and CDR2 FQGNSA come from the germline V gene. This CDR3 spans 15 amino acids. CDR3 DNA: TGTGCCAGCAGCTTATTCTCGCCGGGACAGGAAAAACTGTTTTTT. It is translated as CASSLFSPGQEKLFF.